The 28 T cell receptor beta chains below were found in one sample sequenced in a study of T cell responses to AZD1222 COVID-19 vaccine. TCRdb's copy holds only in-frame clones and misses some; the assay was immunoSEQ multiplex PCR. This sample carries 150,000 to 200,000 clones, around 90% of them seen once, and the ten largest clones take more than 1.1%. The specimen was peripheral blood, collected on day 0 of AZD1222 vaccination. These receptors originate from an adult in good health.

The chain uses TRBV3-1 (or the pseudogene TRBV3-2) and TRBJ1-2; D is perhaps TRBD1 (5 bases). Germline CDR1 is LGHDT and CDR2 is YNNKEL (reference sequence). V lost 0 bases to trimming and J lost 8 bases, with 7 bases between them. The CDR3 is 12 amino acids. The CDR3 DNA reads TGTGCCAGCAGCCAAGAGCAGGGAGGCTACACCTTC. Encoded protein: CASSQEQGGYTF.

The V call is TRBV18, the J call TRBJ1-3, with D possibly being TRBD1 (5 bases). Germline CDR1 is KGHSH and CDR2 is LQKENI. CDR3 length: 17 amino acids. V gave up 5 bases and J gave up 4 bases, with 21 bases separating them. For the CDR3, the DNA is TGTGCCAGCTCAACTTCGGGACTTCCGACCCCCGGAAACACCATATATTTT. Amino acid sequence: CASSTSGLPTPGNTIYF.

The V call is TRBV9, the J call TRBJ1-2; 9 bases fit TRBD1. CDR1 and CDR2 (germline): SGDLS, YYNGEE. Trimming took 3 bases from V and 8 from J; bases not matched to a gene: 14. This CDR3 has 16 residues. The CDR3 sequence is CASSAEAADRGSGYTF. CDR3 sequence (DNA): TGTGCCAGCAGCGCCGAAGCCGCTGACAGGGGGAGCGGCTACACCTTC.

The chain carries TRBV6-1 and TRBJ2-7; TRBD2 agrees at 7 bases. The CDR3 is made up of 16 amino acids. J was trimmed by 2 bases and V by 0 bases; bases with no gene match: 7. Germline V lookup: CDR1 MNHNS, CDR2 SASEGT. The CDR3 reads CASSEARSGATYEQYF. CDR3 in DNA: TGTGCCAGCAGTGAAGCGCGGAGCGGGGCTACCTACGAGCAGTACTTC.

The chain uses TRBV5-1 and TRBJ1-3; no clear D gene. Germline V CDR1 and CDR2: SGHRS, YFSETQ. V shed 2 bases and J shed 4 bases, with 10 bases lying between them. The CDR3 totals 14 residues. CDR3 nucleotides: TGCGCCAGCAGCTTTGAGGCTTCGGGAAACACCATATATTTT. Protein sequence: CASSFEASGNTIYF.

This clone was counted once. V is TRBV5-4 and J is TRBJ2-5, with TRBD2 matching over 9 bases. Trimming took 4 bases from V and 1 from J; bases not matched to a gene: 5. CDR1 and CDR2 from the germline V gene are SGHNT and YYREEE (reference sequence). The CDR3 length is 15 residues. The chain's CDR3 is CASSAGGAPQETQYF. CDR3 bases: TGTGCCAGCAGCGCGGGGGGGGCCCCCCAAGAGACCCAGTACTTC.

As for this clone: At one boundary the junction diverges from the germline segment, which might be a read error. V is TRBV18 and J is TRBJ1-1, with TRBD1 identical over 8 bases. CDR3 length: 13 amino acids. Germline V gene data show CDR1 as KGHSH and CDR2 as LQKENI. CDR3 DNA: TGTGCCAGCTCGCCACAGGGGGACACTGAAGCTTTCTTT. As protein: CASSPQGDTEAFF.

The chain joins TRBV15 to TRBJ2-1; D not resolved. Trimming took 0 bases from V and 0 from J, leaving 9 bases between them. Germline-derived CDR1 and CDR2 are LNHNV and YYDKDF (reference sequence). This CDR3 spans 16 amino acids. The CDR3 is CATSRDVPSSYNEQFF. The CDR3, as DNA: TGTGCCACCAGCAGAGATGTTCCGAGCTCCTACAATGAGCAGTTCTTC. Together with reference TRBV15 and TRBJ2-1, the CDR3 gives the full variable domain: DAMVIQNPRYQVTQFGKPVTLSCSQTLNHNVMYWYQQKSSQAPKLLFHYYDKDFNNEADTPDNFQSRRPNTSFCFLDIRSPGLGDTAMYLCATSRDVPSSYNEQFFGPGTRLTVL.

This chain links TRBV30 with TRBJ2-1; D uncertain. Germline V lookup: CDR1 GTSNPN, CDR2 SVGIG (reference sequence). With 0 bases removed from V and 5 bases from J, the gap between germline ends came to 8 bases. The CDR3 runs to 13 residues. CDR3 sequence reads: CAWSVRHNNEQFF. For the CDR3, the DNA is TGTGCCTGGAGTGTAAGGCACAACAATGAGCAGTTCTTC.

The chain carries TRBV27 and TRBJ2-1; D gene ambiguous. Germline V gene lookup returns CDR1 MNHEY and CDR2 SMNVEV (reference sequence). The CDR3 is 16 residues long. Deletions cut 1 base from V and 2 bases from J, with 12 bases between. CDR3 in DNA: TGTGCCAGCAGTTTATTGCCAAGAACAACCTACAATGAGCAGTTCTTC. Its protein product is CASSLLPRTTYNEQFF.

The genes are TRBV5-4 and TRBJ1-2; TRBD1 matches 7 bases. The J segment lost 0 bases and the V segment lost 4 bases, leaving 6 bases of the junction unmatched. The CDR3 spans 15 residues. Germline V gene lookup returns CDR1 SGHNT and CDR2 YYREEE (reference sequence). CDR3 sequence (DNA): TGTGCCAGCAGCCGCGGGACAGCTTCTAACTATGGCTACACCTTC. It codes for CASSRGTASNYGYTF.

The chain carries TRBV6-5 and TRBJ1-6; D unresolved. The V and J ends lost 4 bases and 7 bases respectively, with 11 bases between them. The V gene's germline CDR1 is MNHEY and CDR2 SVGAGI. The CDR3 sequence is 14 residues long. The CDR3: CASSLGGTNSPLHF. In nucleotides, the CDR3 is TGTGCCAGCAGTTTAGGTGGAACGAATTCACCCCTCCACTTT.

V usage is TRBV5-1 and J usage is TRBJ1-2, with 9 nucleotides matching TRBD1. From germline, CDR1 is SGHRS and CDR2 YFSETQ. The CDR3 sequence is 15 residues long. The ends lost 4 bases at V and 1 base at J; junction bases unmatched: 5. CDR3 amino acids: CASSAGTGSNYGYTF. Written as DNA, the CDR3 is TGCGCCAGCAGCGCCGGGACAGGGAGTAACTATGGCTACACCTTC.

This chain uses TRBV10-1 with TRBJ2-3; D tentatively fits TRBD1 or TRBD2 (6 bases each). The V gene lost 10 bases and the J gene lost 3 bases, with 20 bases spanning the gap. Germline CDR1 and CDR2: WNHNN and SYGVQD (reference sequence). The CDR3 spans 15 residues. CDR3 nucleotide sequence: TGCGCCAACCCCAAGGGGGGCCGGGGAACAGATACGCAGTATTTT. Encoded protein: CANPKGGRGTDTQYF.

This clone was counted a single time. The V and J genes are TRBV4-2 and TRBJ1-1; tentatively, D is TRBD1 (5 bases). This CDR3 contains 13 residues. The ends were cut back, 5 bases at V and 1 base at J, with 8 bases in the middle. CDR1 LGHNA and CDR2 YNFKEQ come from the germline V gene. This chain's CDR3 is CASSLGTNTEAFF. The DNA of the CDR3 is TGTGCCAGCAGCTTAGGGACGAACACTGAAGCTTTCTTT.

CDR3 DNA sequence: TGTGCCACCGAAAATCACGGGAGGCCGGGGACCGGGGAGCTGTTTTTT. This codes for CATENHGRPGTGELFF. The rearrangement links TRBV24-1 to TRBJ2-2, with 7 bases fitting TRBD2. The CDR3 is made up of 16 amino acids. Losses at the gene ends were 9 bases for V and 5 bases for J; bases not matched to a gene: 14. CDR1 is KGHDR and CDR2 is SFDVKD in the germline V gene.

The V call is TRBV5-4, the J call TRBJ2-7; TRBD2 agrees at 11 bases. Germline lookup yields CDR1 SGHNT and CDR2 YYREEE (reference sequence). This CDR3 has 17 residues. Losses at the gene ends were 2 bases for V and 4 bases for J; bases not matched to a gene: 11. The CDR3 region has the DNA TGTGCCAGCAGCTTCGGGATGGTAGCGGGGGGGCAGTACGAGCAGTACTTC. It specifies CASSFGMVAGGQYEQYF.

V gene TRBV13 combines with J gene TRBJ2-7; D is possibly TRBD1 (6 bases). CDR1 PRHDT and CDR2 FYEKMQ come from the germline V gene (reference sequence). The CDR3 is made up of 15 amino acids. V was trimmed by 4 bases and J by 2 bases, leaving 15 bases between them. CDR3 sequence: CASSYQTGNPYEQYF. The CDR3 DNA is TGTGCCAGCAGCTACCAAACAGGGAACCCCTACGAGCAGTACTTC.

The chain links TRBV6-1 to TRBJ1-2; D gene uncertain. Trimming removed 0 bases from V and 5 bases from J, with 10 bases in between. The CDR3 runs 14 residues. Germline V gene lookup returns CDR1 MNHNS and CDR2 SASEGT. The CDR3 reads CASSEALGEYGYTF. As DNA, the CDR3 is TGTGCCAGCAGTGAAGCTCTGGGCGAGTATGGCTACACCTTC.

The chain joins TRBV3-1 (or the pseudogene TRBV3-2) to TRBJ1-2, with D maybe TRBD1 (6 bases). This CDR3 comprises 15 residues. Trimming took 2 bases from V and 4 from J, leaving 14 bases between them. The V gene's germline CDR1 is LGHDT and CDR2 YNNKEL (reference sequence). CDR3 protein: CASSQSGGPLYGYTF. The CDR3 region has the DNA TGTGCCAGCAGCCAATCTGGGGGGCCTCTCTATGGCTACACCTTC.

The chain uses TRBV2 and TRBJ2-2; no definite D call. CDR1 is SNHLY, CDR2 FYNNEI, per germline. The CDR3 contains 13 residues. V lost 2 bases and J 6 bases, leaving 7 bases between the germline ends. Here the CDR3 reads CASSEWVSGELFF. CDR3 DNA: TGTGCCAGCAGTGAATGGGTATCCGGGGAGCTGTTTTTT.

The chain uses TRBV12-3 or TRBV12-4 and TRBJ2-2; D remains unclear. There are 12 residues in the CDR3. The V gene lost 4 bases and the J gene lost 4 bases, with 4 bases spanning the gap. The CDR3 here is CASSWGTGELFF. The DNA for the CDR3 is TGTGCCAGCAGTTGGGGCACCGGGGAGCTGTTTTTT.

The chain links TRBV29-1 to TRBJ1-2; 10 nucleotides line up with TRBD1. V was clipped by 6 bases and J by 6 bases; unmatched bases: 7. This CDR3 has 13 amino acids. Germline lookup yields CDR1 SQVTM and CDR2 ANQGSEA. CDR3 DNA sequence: TGCAGCGTGCCCGGGACAGGGGAAGATGGCTACACCTTC. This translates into CSVPGTGEDGYTF.

Here the CDR3 reads CASSFYGDQLFF. CDR3 bases: TGTGCCAGCAGCTTCTACGGGGACCAACTGTTTTTT. J is TRBJ1-4 and V is TRBV11-2; possible D gene TRBD1, 5 bases. V lost 3 bases, J lost 12 bases, and 11 bases lay in between. Germline V gives CDR1 SGHAT, CDR2 FQNNGV. The length of the CDR3 is 12 residues.

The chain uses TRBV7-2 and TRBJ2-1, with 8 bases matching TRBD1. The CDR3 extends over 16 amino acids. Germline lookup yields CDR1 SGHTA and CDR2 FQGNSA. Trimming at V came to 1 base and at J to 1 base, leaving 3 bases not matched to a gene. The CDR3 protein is CASSLGQGASYNEQFF. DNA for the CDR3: TGTGCCAGCAGCTTAGGGCAGGGGGCGTCCTACAATGAGCAGTTCTTC.

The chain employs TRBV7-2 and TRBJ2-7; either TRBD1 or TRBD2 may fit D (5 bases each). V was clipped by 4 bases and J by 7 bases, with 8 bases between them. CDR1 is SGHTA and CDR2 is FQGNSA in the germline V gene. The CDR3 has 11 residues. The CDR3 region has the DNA TGTGCCAGCAGCTCGTGGGGGGAGCAGTACTTC. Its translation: CASSSWGEQYF.

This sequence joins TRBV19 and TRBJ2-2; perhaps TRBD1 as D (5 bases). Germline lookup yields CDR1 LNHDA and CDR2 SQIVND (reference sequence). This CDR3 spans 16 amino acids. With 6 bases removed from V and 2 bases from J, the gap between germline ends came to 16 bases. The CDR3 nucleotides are TGTGCCAGTAGAGGGGTACCGTACAGCAACACCGGGGAGCTGTTTTTT. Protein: CASRGVPYSNTGELFF.

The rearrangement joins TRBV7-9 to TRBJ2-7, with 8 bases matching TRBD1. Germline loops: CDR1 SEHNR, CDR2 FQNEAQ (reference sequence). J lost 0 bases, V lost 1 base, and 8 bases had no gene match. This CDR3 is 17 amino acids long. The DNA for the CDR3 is TGTGCCAGCAGCTTAGTCCCCCGGGACAGGAGCTCCTACGAGCAGTACTTC. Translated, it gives CASSLVPRDRSSYEQYF.